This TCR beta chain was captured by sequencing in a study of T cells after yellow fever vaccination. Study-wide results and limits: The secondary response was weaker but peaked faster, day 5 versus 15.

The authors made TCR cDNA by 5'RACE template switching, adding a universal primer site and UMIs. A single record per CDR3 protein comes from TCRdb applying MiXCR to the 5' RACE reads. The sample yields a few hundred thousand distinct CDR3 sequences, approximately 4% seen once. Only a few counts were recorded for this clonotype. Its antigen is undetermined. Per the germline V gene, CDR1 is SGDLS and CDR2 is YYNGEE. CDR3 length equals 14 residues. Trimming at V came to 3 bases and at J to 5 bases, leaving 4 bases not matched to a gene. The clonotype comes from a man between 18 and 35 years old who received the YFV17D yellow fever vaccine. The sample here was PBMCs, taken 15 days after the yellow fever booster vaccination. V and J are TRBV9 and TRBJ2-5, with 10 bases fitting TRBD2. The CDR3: CASSALAGSETQYF. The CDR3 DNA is TGTGCCAGCAGCGCACTAGCGGGGTCTGAGACCCAGTACTTC.